The source of this T cell receptor beta chain is a study of Ad26.COV2.S vaccination and SARS-CoV-2 variants. Study-level background: Enrolled in COV1001, the donor was in the Ad26.COV2.S trial arm, which received the vaccine. Recipients of Ad26.COV2.S got it intramuscularly, once or twice 56 days apart.

Method: immunoSEQ multiplex PCR; TCRdb's copy keeps in-frame clones and lacks some. Of 400,000 to 450,000 clones in the sample, around 90% were seen once. Germline CDR1 KGHSH, CDR2 LQKENI. The CDR3 runs 13 residues. The V gene end was trimmed by 6 bases and the J gene end by 6 bases; junction bases not matched to a gene: 8. Only one count was recorded for this clone. The treatment here: roughly 20 received Ad26.COV2.S at low or high dose, single or two shots; 5 received placebo; per-sample allocation not given. Material that was analyzed had been drawn on day 63 after the first vaccine or placebo injection. The individual, an adult aged 18-55 years, was a donor in Boston.

The chain employs TRBV18 and TRBJ2-7; 7 bases are shared with TRBD2. The sample was peripheral blood, taken in a trial of Ad26.COV2.S vaccine versus placebo. This receptor was identified in a person between 18 and 60 years old who received the Ad26.COV2.S COVID-19 vaccine or a placebo. For the CDR3, the DNA is TGTGCCAGCTCTCCTGGACTAGTCGTCGAGCAGTACTTC. Protein product: CASSPGLVVEQYF.